A single sample gave rise to the 30 T cell receptor beta chains below, sequenced in a study of shared clonotypes between healthy human individuals. TCRdb's table, derived via immunoSEQ multiplex PCR, lists solely in-frame clones and lacks some. The sample has about 2 million clones; around 96% are singletons. Naive CD8 cells were CD45RO-negative, positively selected for CCR7, excluding terminally differentiated effector memory CD45RA+ cells. The sample taken for sequencing was naive CD8+ T cells sorted from blood. These receptor sequences come from a man aged 18 to 29 in good health.

The chain uses TRBV7-9 and TRBJ2-7; D is undetermined. Germline loops: CDR1 SEHNR, CDR2 FQNEAQ (reference sequence). The V gene lost 6 bases and the J gene lost 7 bases, with 13 bases spanning the gap. The CDR3 has 12 amino acids. The CDR3, as DNA: TGTGCCAGCAGTTTACCCAGGACGGAGCAGTACTTC. This encodes CASSLPRTEQYF.

The V gene is TRBV28, the J gene TRBJ1-5, with TRBD1 matching over 7 bases. V lost 2 bases and J lost 3; bases outside the gene matches: 4. This CDR3 region has 15 residues. The germline gives CDR1 MDHEN, CDR2 SYDVKM. The CDR3 DNA is TGTGCCAGCAGTTTAACGACAGGGAACAATCAGCCCCAGCATTTT. Translated: CASSLTTGNNQPQHF.

This chain connects TRBV4-1 to TRBJ2-7, with D hard to call. The germline CDR1 and CDR2 sequences are MGHRA and YSYEKL. The CDR3 consists of 13 residues. V lost 4 bases, J lost 3 bases, and 10 bases lay in between. CDR3 residues: CASSLERYYEQYF. The CDR3 DNA reads as TGCGCCAGCAGCCTGGAGCGCTACTACGAGCAGTACTTC.

The V and J genes are TRBV4-1 and TRBJ2-7, with 8 bases fitting TRBD2. Germline V gene sequence: CDR1 MGHRA, CDR2 YSYEKL. This CDR3 spans 14 amino acids. Trimming took 1 base from V and 7 from J; bases not matched to a gene: 6. The CDR3 sequence is CASSQVGRAGEQYF. The CDR3 region has the DNA TGCGCCAGCAGCCAAGTCGGGAGGGCGGGGGAGCAGTACTTC.

This chain uses TRBV28 with TRBJ2-3, with a tentative D call TRBD2 (6 bases). Trimming removed 2 bases at V and 2 bases at J, with 14 bases between. Germline lookup yields CDR1 MDHEN and CDR2 SYDVKM. CDR3 length: 16 amino acids. CDR3 in DNA: TGTGCCAGCAGTTTACGGGCTAGCGCCCACACAGATACGCAGTATTTT. This encodes CASSLRASAHTDTQYF.

The CDR3 nucleotides are TGTGCCAGCAGTCTCGACATCGTAACGTCCTACGAGCAGTACTTC. Its translation is CASSLDIVTSYEQYF. The V and J genes are TRBV6-5 and TRBJ2-7; D is unclear. The V gene's germline CDR1 is MNHEY and CDR2 SVGAGI. The CDR3 is 15 residues long. Trimming left V 5 bases short and J 1 base short, with 15 bases between.

A remark on this clone: Other DNA sequences of this sample code for an identical CDR3. V is TRBV19 and J is TRBJ2-1, with TRBD2 matching over 8 bases. The V gene's germline CDR1 is LNHDA and CDR2 SQIVND (reference sequence). After removal of 3 bases from V and 0 bases from J, the junction contained 1 base not matched to a gene. This CDR3 is 15 amino acids long. The CDR3 bases are TGTGCCAGTAGTATTGCGGGGGGCTCCTACAATGAGCAGTTCTTC. Translation gives CASSIAGGSYNEQFF.

The rearrangement uses TRBV13 and TRBJ2-1; TRBD2 might be the D (5 bases). CDR1 is PRHDT and CDR2 is FYEKMQ in the germline V gene (reference sequence). The V and J ends lost 5 bases and 5 bases respectively, with 13 bases between them. The CDR3 has 14 residues. The CDR3 region is CASSRPPGNNEQFF. The CDR3 bases are TGTGCCAGCAGCCGTCCCCCGGGGAACAATGAGCAGTTCTTC.

To note about this clone: At the DNA level, this CDR3 is encoded by other sequences in the same sample as well. The rearrangement joins TRBV2 to TRBJ2-5; TRBD1 matches at 9 bases. The J segment lost 5 bases and the V segment lost 8 bases, leaving 6 bases of the junction unmatched. CDR3 size: 13 residues. The V gene's germline CDR1 is SNHLY and CDR2 FYNNEI. The DNA for the CDR3 is TGTGCCAGCTTACAGGGGGCTGGGGAGACCCAGTACTTC. Translation: CASLQGAGETQYF.

This clone was seen a single time. The V call is TRBV2, the J call TRBJ1-5; no definite D call. The germline V and J ends were trimmed by 1 base and 2 bases, with 18 bases remaining between them. This CDR3 region has 18 residues. The germline V gene encodes CDR1 SNHLY and CDR2 FYNNEI. CDR3 residues: CASSEESSLGEGNQPQHF. The CDR3 DNA follows: TGTGCCAGCAGTGAAGAAAGTAGCCTCGGGGAGGGCAATCAGCCCCAGCATTTT.

The gene calls are TRBV6-1 and TRBJ2-6; D gene ambiguous. The V gene's germline CDR1 is MNHNS and CDR2 SASEGT. The CDR3 covers 15 residues. V was clipped by 6 bases and J by 0 bases, with 9 bases between them. The CDR3 sequence: CASRAPVSGANVLTF. The CDR3 nucleotides are TGTGCCAGCAGGGCCCCGGTCTCTGGGGCCAACGTCCTGACTTTC.

The DNA for the CDR3 is TGTGCCACCAGCAGAGATTCATTGGGGAACAATCAGCCCCAGCATTTT. This translates into CATSRDSLGNNQPQHF. The rearrangement links TRBV15 to TRBJ1-5, with D hard to call. The CDR3 has 16 residues. V was cut by 0 bases and J by 3 bases, with 12 bases left in between. CDR1 and CDR2 (germline): LNHNV, YYDKDF (reference sequence). The full variable domain, completed using reference TRBV15 and TRBJ1-5, is DAMVIQNPRYQVTQFGKPVTLSCSQTLNHNVMYWYQQKSSQAPKLLFHYYDKDFNNEADTPDNFQSRRPNTSFCFLDIRSPGLGDTAMYLCATSRDSLGNNQPQHFGDGTRLSIL.

The V call is TRBV9, the J call TRBJ1-1; D call uncertain. Per germline, CDR1 SGDLS and CDR2 YYNGEE. The CDR3 sequence is 15 residues long. V lost 2 bases to trimming and J lost 3 bases, with 14 bases between them. CDR3: CASSVGGSSDTEAFF. CDR3 coding DNA: TGTGCCAGCAGCGTGGGCGGCAGCTCGGACACTGAAGCTTTCTTT. The whole variable domain, remainder taken from reference TRBV9 and TRBJ1-1, is DSGVTQTPKHLITATGQRVTLRCSPRSGDLSVYWYQQSLDQGLQFLIQYYNGEERAKGNILERFSAQQFPDLHSELNLSSLELGDSALYFCASSVGGSSDTEAFFGQGTRLTVV.

This clone was seen a single time. The chain uses TRBV11-2 and TRBJ1-1; 8 bases match TRBD1. V lost 0 bases, J lost 4 bases, and 13 bases stayed unmatched. The CDR3 is 18 amino acids. Germline-derived CDR1 and CDR2 are SGHAT and FQNNGV. The CDR3 loop is CASSLDLPDREGGTEAFF. In DNA, the CDR3 is TGTGCCAGCAGCTTAGACCTCCCGGACAGGGAAGGGGGCACTGAAGCTTTCTTT.

V and J are TRBV30 and TRBJ2-7; D perhaps matches TRBD2 (6 bases). The CDR3 extends over 13 amino acids. V was cut by 1 base and J by 7 bases, with 14 bases left in between. CDR1 is GTSNPN, CDR2 SVGIG, per germline (reference sequence). CDR3 sequence (DNA): TGTGCCTGGAGTGGGGACTGGGCTGAAGAGCAGTACTTC. This gives the protein CAWSGDWAEEQYF.

This sequence joins TRBV30 and TRBJ1-2, with TRBD1 as a possible D gene (5 bases). Deletions cut 4 bases from V and 5 bases from J, with 17 bases between. From germline, CDR1 is GTSNPN and CDR2 SVGIG (reference sequence). The CDR3 is 14 residues long. The CDR3 region has the DNA TGTGCCTGGACCCTACCGGGGGAGAGGTATGGCTACACCTTC. It codes for CAWTLPGERYGYTF.

The gene calls are TRBV28 and TRBJ2-5; the match to TRBD1 covers 7 bases. The V and J ends lost 5 bases and 0 bases, in that order; junction bases with no gene match: 9. Germline-derived CDR1 and CDR2 are MDHEN and SYDVKM. The CDR3 totals 16 residues. The CDR3 region has the DNA TGTGCCAGCAGTCGGACCTGGGACAGATACCAAGAGACCCAGTACTTC. Amino acids: CASSRTWDRYQETQYF.

This chain connects TRBV15 to TRBJ2-7; D not resolved. The V and J ends lost 2 bases and 2 bases respectively, with 13 bases between them. The germline V gene encodes CDR1 LNHNV and CDR2 YYDKDF (reference sequence). This CDR3 spans 15 amino acids. Written as DNA, the CDR3 is TGTGCCACCAGCAGATCCAGACACATAACCTACGAGCAGTACTTC. It yields the protein CATSRSRHITYEQYF. The variable domain in full, completed from reference TRBV15 and TRBJ2-7, reads DAMVIQNPRYQVTQFGKPVTLSCSQTLNHNVMYWYQQKSSQAPKLLFHYYDKDFNNEADTPDNFQSRRPNTSFCFLDIRSPGLGDTAMYLCATSRSRHITYEQYFGPGTRLTVT.

The rearrangement links TRBV7-9 to TRBJ2-4; 8 bases align to TRBD1. Germline loops: CDR1 SEHNR, CDR2 FQNEAQ (reference sequence). This CDR3 is 16 amino acids long. Trimming took 2 bases from V and 1 from J; bases not matched to a gene: 4. The DNA of the CDR3 is TGTGCCAGCAGCTTACCGACAGGGGAGGCCAAAAACATTCAGTACTTC. This encodes CASSLPTGEAKNIQYF.

The chain combines TRBV5-1 with TRBJ1-6; possible D gene TRBD1, 6 bases. This CDR3 is built from 14 residues. Trimming stripped 3 bases from V and 8 bases from J, with 12 bases between. The germline V gene has CDR1 SGHRS and CDR2 YFSETQ. The CDR3 sequence is CASSSGTNHSPLHF. In nucleotides, the CDR3 is TGCGCCAGCAGCTCCGGGACAAATCATTCACCCCTCCACTTT. Full variable domain (remainder filled in from reference TRBV5-1 and TRBJ1-6): KAGVTQTPRYLIKTRGQQVTLSCSPISGHRSVSWYQQTPGQGLQFLFEYFSETQRNKGNFPGRFSGRQFSNSRSEMNVSTLELGDSALYLCASSSGTNHSPLHFGNGTRLTVT.

The chain employs TRBV27 and TRBJ2-3; D is undetermined. CDR3 length equals 12 residues. With 4 bases removed from V and 5 bases from J, the gap between germline ends came to 7 bases. CDR1 is MNHEY, CDR2 SMNVEV, per germline (reference sequence). CDR3 sequence (DNA): TGTGCCAGCAGTTCTAACCTAGATACGCAGTATTTT. Translated: CASSSNLDTQYF.

This clone is a singleton in its sample. The chain couples TRBV29-1 to TRBJ2-1; 7 bases agree with TRBD2. This CDR3 is 16 amino acids long. CDR1 SQVTM and CDR2 ANQGSEA come from the germline V gene. V lost 1 base to trimming and J lost 4 bases; unmatched junction nucleotides: 10. The CDR3 spells CSVEVGALAVYNEQFF. The CDR3 DNA reads as TGCAGCGTTGAAGTCGGCGCGCTAGCGGTTTACAATGAGCAGTTCTTC.

This clone was counted between two and nine times. This rearrangement joins TRBV7-6 to TRBJ1-2; a possible D gene is TRBD1 (6 bases). With 0 bases removed from V and 3 bases from J, the gap between germline ends came to 11 bases. Germline V lookup: CDR1 SGHVS, CDR2 FNYEAQ. The CDR3 has 15 amino acids. The CDR3 here is CASSLALGGDYGYTF. CDR3 sequence (DNA): TGTGCCAGCAGCTTAGCGCTCGGGGGCGACTATGGCTACACCTTC. The full variable domain, in which reference TRBV7-6 and TRBJ1-2 provide the parts outside the CDR3, is GAGVSQSPRYKVTKRGQDVALRCDPISGHVSLYWYRQALGQGPEFLTYFNYEAQQDKSGLPNDRFSAERPEGSISTLTIQRTEQRDSAMYRCASSLALGGDYGYTFGSGTRLTVV.

In the case of this clone: This clone may be a read error of a much larger clone one base away. Other DNA sequences in this specimen translate into the identical CDR3. The chain has TRBV27 and TRBJ2-2; D gene uncertain. Trimming took off 5 bases at V and 0 bases at J, with 1 base between the two ends. From germline, CDR1 is MNHEY and CDR2 SMNVEV (reference sequence). There are 12 residues in the CDR3. CDR3 region: CASSPNTGELFF. DNA of the CDR3: TGTGCCAGCAGTCCGAACACCGGGGAGCTGTTTTTT.

CDR3 DNA sequence: TGTGCCAGCAGTACCTCGGGACTAGCGGGAGCGTTCTACGAGCAGTACTTC. This codes for CASSTSGLAGAFYEQYF. The chain has TRBV2 and TRBJ2-7, with 14 positions matching TRBD2. The CDR3 runs to 17 residues. The germline V gene has CDR1 SNHLY and CDR2 FYNNEI. Trimming cost V 5 bases and J 3 bases; bases outside gene matches: 9.

Regarding this clone: The same CDR3 arises from other DNA sequences in this sample as well. The chain combines TRBV4-3 with TRBJ2-7, with 10 bases aligning to TRBD2. In germline, CDR1 is LGHNA, CDR2 YSLEER. V gave up 0 bases and J gave up 3 bases; unmatched junction bases: 5. This CDR3 is 16 amino acids long. The CDR3 region is CASSQDLASGGYEQYF. DNA of the CDR3: TGCGCCAGCAGCCAAGATTTAGCTAGCGGGGGCTACGAGCAGTACTTC.

The V and J genes are TRBV7-8 and TRBJ2-7; TRBD1 matches 9 bases. This CDR3 region has 16 residues. The trim removed 5 bases at V and 3 bases at J, leaving 11 bases unmatched. CDR1 and CDR2 from the germline V gene are SGHVS and FQNEAQ. Written as DNA, the CDR3 is TGTGCCAGCAGCCCGCAGCCGGGACAGGGTTTCTACGAGCAGTACTTC. Protein product: CASSPQPGQGFYEQYF.

Only a few counts were recorded for this clone. The chain links TRBV7-8 to TRBJ2-1; either TRBD1 or TRBD2 may supply D (5 bases each). Looked up from germline, CDR1 is SGHVS and CDR2 is FQNEAQ. The germline V and J ends were trimmed by 0 bases and 2 bases, with 11 bases remaining between them. CDR3 length: 16 amino acids. The CDR3 protein is CASSLAGGYPYNEQFF. CDR3 nucleotides: TGTGCCAGCAGCTTAGCTGGGGGTTACCCCTACAATGAGCAGTTCTTC.

The chain carries TRBV4-3 and TRBJ1-2, with 9 bases identical to TRBD1. Trimming took 3 bases from V and 4 from J; bases not matched to a gene: 9. CDR1 is LGHNA, CDR2 YSLEER, per germline. This CDR3 is built from 16 residues. DNA for the CDR3: TGCGCCAGCAGCCAGCTAACAGGGGGCGAAATCTATGGCTACACCTTC. It encodes CASSQLTGGEIYGYTF.

The chain uses TRBV28 and TRBJ2-4; tentative D call: TRBD1 (5 bases). The CDR3 is 14 amino acids. The V and J ends lost 9 bases and 0 bases respectively, with 12 bases between them. Germline V lookup: CDR1 MDHEN, CDR2 SYDVKM. For the CDR3, the DNA is TGTGCCAGTCTGGGGCTACTAGCCAAAAACATTCAGTACTTC. As protein: CASLGLLAKNIQYF.